This TCR beta chain came from a study of T cells in Graves' hyperthyroidism and ophthalmopathy. Study results and caveats: Ophthalmopathy was predicted by the model a median of about 6.5 months ahead of onset.

Stable Graves' hyperthyroidism denoted no ophthalmopathy progression over 18 months. Trimming removed 1 base at V and 5 bases at J, with 8 bases between. The CDR3 is 13 residues long. The V gene's germline CDR1 is LGHNT and CDR2 FRNRAP. Note on this clonotype: Its antigen is undetermined.

Amplified regions were TCR beta CDR3 sequences from RNA transcripts. The primer set for the first-round RT-PCR of the TCR CDR3 was HTBI. Using its own MiXCR run on the multiplex PCR reads, TCRdb lists one record per CDR3 protein. The repertoire includes over 550,000 distinct CDR3 sequences, over 15% of them detected once, and more than 15% sits in the top ten. The J gene is TRBJ1-2, the V gene TRBV12-5, with D perhaps matching TRBD1 (6 bases). The sequencing sample was made of blood. This sequence was found in a woman between 18 and 29 years old with Graves' hyperthyroidism. Written as DNA, the CDR3 is TGTGCTAGTGGTTTGGAGGGGGGGTATGGCTACACCTTC. Translation: CASGLEGGYGYTF.